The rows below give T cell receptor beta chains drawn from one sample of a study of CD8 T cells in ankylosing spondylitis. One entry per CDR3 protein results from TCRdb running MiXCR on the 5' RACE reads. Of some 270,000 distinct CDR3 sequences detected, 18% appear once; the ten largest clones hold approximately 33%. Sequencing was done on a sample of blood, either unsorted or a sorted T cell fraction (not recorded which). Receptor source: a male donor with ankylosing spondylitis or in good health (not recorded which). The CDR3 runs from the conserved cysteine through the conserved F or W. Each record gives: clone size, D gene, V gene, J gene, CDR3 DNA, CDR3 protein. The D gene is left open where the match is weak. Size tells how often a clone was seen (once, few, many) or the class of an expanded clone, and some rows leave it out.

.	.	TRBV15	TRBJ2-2	TGTGCCACCAGCCAGTTAGGACCGAACACCGGGGAGCTGTTTTTT	CATSQLGPNTGELFF
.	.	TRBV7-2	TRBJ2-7	TGTGCCAGCAGCTTAGGCCCCGCGACCGCTAGCTACGAGCAGTACTTC	CASSLGPATASYEQYF
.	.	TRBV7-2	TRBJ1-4	TGTGCCAGCAGCCTCACGTCGCCACGGACAGTGGGTGAAAAACTGTTTTTT	CASSLTSPRTVGEKLFF
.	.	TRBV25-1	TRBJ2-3	TGTGCCAGCAGCCCACGGGCCCCTCCGGGGGATACGCAGTATTTT	CASSPRAPPGDTQYF
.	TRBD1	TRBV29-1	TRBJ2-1	TGCAGCGTCCCCCAGGGGGCCGTCTACAATGAGCAGTTCTTC	CSVPQGAVYNEQFF
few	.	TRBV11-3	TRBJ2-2	TGTGCCAGCTCGTCGGGGCTGACCGGGGAGCTGTTTTTT	CASSSGLTGELFF
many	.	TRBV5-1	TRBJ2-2	TGCGCCAGCAGCTTGGCCCAGGGGTTCGGGGAGCTGTTTTTT	CASSLAQGFGELFF
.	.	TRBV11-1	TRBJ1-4	TGTGCCAGCAGCGTAACTTACCCGGCTGAAAAACTGTTTTTT	CASSVTYPAEKLFF
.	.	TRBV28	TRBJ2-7	TGTGCCAGCAGTTTGACCGGGACGCCAACCTACGAGCAGTACTTC	CASSLTGTPTYEQYF
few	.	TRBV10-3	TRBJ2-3	TGTGCCATCGCGGCTTACTCTGGCACAGATACGCAGTATTTT	CAIAAYSGTDTQYF
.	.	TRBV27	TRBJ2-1	TGTGCCAGCAGTTTATCAGGAGGGCACCCTTCCTACAATGAGCAGTTCTTC	CASSLSGGHPSYNEQFF
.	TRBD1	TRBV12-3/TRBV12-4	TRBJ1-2	TGTGCCAGCAGTTTAACAGGGGGCGACTATGGCTACACCTTC	CASSLTGGDYGYTF
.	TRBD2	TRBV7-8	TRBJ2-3	TGTGCCAGCAGCTTAGAGGAGCGGGAGATTCGAGATACGCAGTATTTT	CASSLEEREIRDTQYF
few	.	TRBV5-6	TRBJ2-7	TGTGCCAGCAGCGCTAAAGGGGCCACCTACGAGCAGTACTTC	CASSAKGATYEQYF
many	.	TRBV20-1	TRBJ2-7	TGCAGTGCTCCTCCCCACGGGACGCCCTACGAGCAGTACTTC	CSAPPHGTPYEQYF
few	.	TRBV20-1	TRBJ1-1	TGCAGTGCTAGAGATCCCGATTCGGGGGAGAACACTGAAGCTTTCTTT	CSARDPDSGENTEAFF
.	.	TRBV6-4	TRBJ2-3	TGTGCCAGCAGTGACTCGCCTTCAGATACGCAGTATTTT	CASSDSPSDTQYF